These 14 T cell receptor beta chains share one sample of origin, sequenced in a study of T cell responses to AZD1222 COVID-19 vaccine. Data came from immunoSEQ multiplex PCR; TCRdb stores just in-frame clones and leaves some out. The repertoire includes some 130,000 clones, 80% to 95% of them detected once, and roughly 3.4% sits in the top ten. The sequenced sample was peripheral blood, obtained 28 days after the second AZD1222 dose. These receptors were taken from an adult who received the AZD1222 COVID-19 vaccine.

This clone appeared a single time. The rearrangement joins TRBV7-9 to TRBJ1-2; no clear D gene. Germline V gives CDR1 SEHNR, CDR2 FQNEAQ (reference sequence). CDR3 length: 14 residues. V lost 5 bases and J 1 base, leaving 11 bases between the germline ends. CDR3 coding DNA: TGTGCCAGCAGCACACCGGCTTATAACTATGGCTACACCTTC. Protein sequence: CASSTPAYNYGYTF.

This chain joins TRBV4-1 and TRBJ2-1; 7 nucleotides line up with TRBD1. V shed 1 base, J shed 5 bases, and the junction held 5 bases outside the gene matches. This CDR3 comprises 15 residues. Per germline, CDR1 MGHRA and CDR2 YSYEKL. The CDR3: CASSQAGDRHNEQFF. DNA for the CDR3: TGCGCCAGCAGCCAAGCTGGGGACAGACACAATGAGCAGTTCTTC.

The chain recombines TRBV24-1 with TRBJ1-1; no clear D. Germline V gene sequence: CDR1 KGHDR, CDR2 SFDVKD. V was cut by 4 bases and J by 4 bases, with 18 bases left in between. This CDR3 is 16 amino acids long. For the CDR3, the DNA is TGTGCCACCAGTGACGCTCCGGGTGGACGGAGCACTGAAGCTTTCTTT. This gives the protein CATSDAPGGRSTEAFF.

The chain combines TRBV18 with TRBJ2-5; TRBD1 aligns across 10 bases. From germline, CDR1 is KGHSH and CDR2 LQKENI. V dropped 1 base and J dropped 3; count of bases not matched to a gene: 2. The CDR3 has 15 residues. The DNA of the CDR3 is TGTGCCAGCTCACCACTGACAGGGGGCGAAGAGACCCAGTACTTC. As protein: CASSPLTGGEETQYF.

The chain combines TRBV25-1 with TRBJ2-3, with a weak D call TRBD1 (6 bases). This CDR3 region has 14 residues. Germline assignment: CDR1 MGHDK and CDR2 SYGVNS. V lost 7 bases, J lost 0 bases, and 11 bases lay in between. Here the CDR3 reads CASMGRGSTDTQYF. CDR3 bases: TGTGCCAGCATGGGCAGGGGAAGCACAGATACGCAGTATTTT.

The rearrangement joins TRBV29-1 to TRBJ1-4, with TRBD1 matching over 7 bases. This CDR3 spans 14 amino acids. Germline V CDR1 and CDR2: SQVTM, ANQGSEA. V lost 7 bases and J lost 8; bases outside the gene matches: 13. For the CDR3, the DNA is TGCAGCGCCGGAGAGAGGACAGGCGTCGAAAAACTGTTTTTT. It codes for CSAGERTGVEKLFF.

The chain employs TRBV18 and TRBJ2-1, with a possible D match to TRBD2 (6 bases). The V gene's germline CDR1 is KGHSH and CDR2 LQKENI. The CDR3 is made up of 17 amino acids. Trimming stripped 2 bases from V and 0 bases from J, with 14 bases between. The CDR3 bases are TGTGCCAGCTCACCAGCCTCCGGGGGAAGCTCCTACAATGAGCAGTTCTTC. This translates into CASSPASGGSSYNEQFF.

The chain uses TRBV28 and TRBJ2-7; D is uncertain. This CDR3 comprises 14 residues. Trimming took 6 bases from V and 1 from J, leaving 13 bases between them. Germline CDR1 MDHEN, CDR2 SYDVKM. CDR3 bases: TGTGCCAGCAGGACCCACGCCTTATCCTACGAGCAGTACTTC. This translates into CASRTHALSYEQYF.

This chain links TRBV12-3 or TRBV12-4 with TRBJ1-2; 8 positions match TRBD1. CDR3 length equals 12 residues. V shed 6 bases, J shed 10 bases, and the junction held 7 bases outside the gene matches. The DNA for the CDR3 is TGTGCCAGCAGCCCGGACAGGGTTGCCTACACCTTC. This encodes CASSPDRVAYTF.

The chain combines TRBV7-2 with TRBJ1-1; a possible D gene is TRBD1 (5 bases). V was pared by 5 bases and J by 1 base, with 11 bases between. The germline V gene encodes CDR1 SGHTA and CDR2 FQGNSA. CDR3 length: 14 residues. The CDR3 DNA follows: TGTGCCAGCAGCGGGAGGACATGGAACACTGAAGCTTTCTTT. Translated: CASSGRTWNTEAFF. Full variable domain (outside the CDR3, taken from reference TRBV7-2 and TRBJ1-1): GAGVSQSPSNKVTEKGKDVELRCDPISGHTALYWYRQSLGQGLEFLIYFQGNSAPDKSGLPSDRFSAERTGGSVSTLTIQRTQQEDSAVYLCASSGRTWNTEAFFGQGTRLTVV.

The chain joins TRBV5-5 to TRBJ1-3; unclear D gene. The CDR3 is 15 residues long. The V end was cut by 0 bases, the J end by 0 bases, with 7 bases between. CDR1 SGHKS and CDR2 YYEKEE come from the germline V gene (reference sequence). Here the CDR3 DNA reads TGTGCCAGCAGCTTGGACATCAACTCTGGAAACACCATATATTTT. Its protein is CASSLDINSGNTIYF.

V gene TRBV16 combines with J gene TRBJ1-2; 11 bases line up with TRBD1. The CDR3 is 15 amino acids. With 1 base clipped from V and 4 bases from J, the junction kept 2 bases outside the gene matches. Germline assignment: CDR1 KGHSY and CDR2 FQNENV. CDR3 DNA sequence: TGTGCCAGCAGCCAATGGACAGGGGGCCGCTATGGCTACACCTTC. The encoded protein is CASSQWTGGRYGYTF.

The rearrangement uses TRBV2 and TRBJ1-2; TRBD1 agrees at 7 bases. The CDR3 is 14 residues long. Per the germline V gene, CDR1 is SNHLY and CDR2 is FYNNEI. With 3 bases clipped from V and 6 bases from J, the junction kept 7 bases outside the gene matches. CDR3 sequence (DNA): TGTGCCAGCAGTGATCAGGGACAGAAAAATGGCTACACCTTC. This codes for CASSDQGQKNGYTF.

The V and J genes are TRBV6-2 or TRBV6-3 and TRBJ2-1; 8 bases fit TRBD1. Germline lookup yields CDR1 MNHEY and CDR2 SVGEGT. CDR3 length: 17 residues. The V segment lost 2 bases and the J segment 7 bases; nucleotides outside the gene matches: 13. CDR3 DNA sequence: TGTGCCAGCAGTTACGGGCCTACCAGGGGGCGACGTAATGAGCAGTTCTTC. Translated: CASSYGPTRGRRNEQFF.